The rows below give T cell receptor beta chains drawn from one sample of a study of blood T cells in healthy people across ages. Using its own MiXCR run on the 5' RACE reads, TCRdb lists one record per CDR3 protein. Of about 1.8 million distinct CDR3 sequences listed, 40% to 55% are singletons. The sequencing input was blood. The receptor set was obtained from a woman in her forties in good health. The CDR3 runs from the conserved cysteine through the conserved F or W. The D gene is left open where the match is weak. Rows give clone size only sometimes, using once, few, many, or a class for an expanded clone.

17,-,-,TRBJ2-4,TRBV7-8,TGTGCCAGCAGCTTAGAGGTATTTACGGGAACTAAAAACATTCAGTACTTC,CASSLEVFTGTKNIQYF
16,-,TRBD2,TRBJ2-3,TRBV27,TGTGCCAGCAGTGAACCGCGGGGGGCAAGCACAGATACGCAGTATTTT,CASSEPRGASTDTQYF
17,few,-,TRBJ2-7,TRBV21-1,TGTGCCAGCAGCAAAGTAAGGAGGGAACCGACCGAATGGGAGCAGTACTTC,CASSKVRREPTEWEQYF
18,once,TRBD1,TRBJ1-2,TRBV14,TGTGCCAGCAGCCAAGATTTCGGAAGACAGGGGTTCGGATATGGCTACACCTTC,CASSQDFGRQGFGYGYTF
12,few,-,TRBJ2-5,TRBV20-1,TGCAGTGCTCCCTCGGAGTTAGAGACCCAGTACTTC,CSAPSELETQYF
14,-,-,TRBJ2-1,TRBV4-2,TGTGCCAGCAGCCAACCGAGCTCCTACAATGAGCAGTTCTTC,CASSQPSSYNEQFF
18,once,TRBD1,TRBJ1-1,TRBV4-3,TGCGCCAGCAGCCAAGCATGGGACAGGGGGTGGTTAGACACTGAAGCTTTCTTT,CASSQAWDRGWLDTEAFF
15,few,-,TRBJ1-2,TRBV6-5,TGTGCCAGCAGTTACGCGGGGGATAGTGGCTATGGCTACACCTTC,CASSYAGDSGYGYTF
15,-,TRBD1,TRBJ1-2,TRBV4-3,TGCGCCAGCAGCGAGGGACAGGGAACCCACTATGGCTACACCTTC,CASSEGQGTHYGYTF
18,-,-,TRBJ2-6,TRBV10-3,TGTGCCATCAGCGAAACAGGGTTTGATCTCCGTGGGGCCAACGTCCTGACTTTC,CAISETGFDLRGANVLTF
16,many,-,TRBJ1-5,TRBV6-5,TGTGCCAGCAGTCCCCAGGGTTGGGAAAGCAATCAGCCCCAGCATTTT,CASSPQGWESNQPQHF
11,-,-,TRBJ2-5,TRBV29-1,TGCAGCGTTGGGGCGACCGAGACCCAGTACTTC,CSVGATETQYF
14,-,TRBD1,TRBJ1-1,TRBV10-3,TGTGCCATCCTTTCGGGACAGGGGAGCACTGAAGCTTTCTTT,CAILSGQGSTEAFF
16,many,TRBD1,TRBJ2-5,TRBV4-3,TGCGCCAGCAGCCAAGAAAAGACAGGGCTTCAAGAGACCCAGTACTTC,CASSQEKTGLQETQYF
16,few,-,TRBJ2-1,TRBV4-1,TGCGCCAGCAGCCACCCAGCGGAGAGCTCCTACAATGAGCAGTTCTTC,CASSHPAESSYNEQFF
12,once,-,TRBJ2-3,TRBV12-3/TRBV12-4,TGTGCCAGCAACCCCAGCCCCGGTTCGCAGTATTTT,CASNPSPGSQYF
17,-,-,TRBJ1-5,TRBV21-1,TGTGCCAGCAGCCCCCGACCGGGACAGGGCCTCAATCAGCCCCAGCATTTT,CASSPRPGQGLNQPQHF
16,few,-,TRBJ1-6,TRBV20-1,TGCAGTGCTAGAGATATAGACAGAACAAATAATTCACCCCTCCACTTT,CSARDIDRTNNSPLHF
13,-,-,TRBJ2-6,TRBV2,TGTGCCAGCATTGGGGGCGGGGCCAACGTCCTGACTTTC,CASIGGGANVLTF
15,-,-,TRBJ1-4,TRBV25-1,TGTGCCTCCTCCGGGAGTCAAGCAACTAATGAAAAACTGTTTTTT,CASSGSQATNEKLFF
16,-,-,TRBJ2-5,TRBV5-1,TGCGCCAGCAGCTTCGTCCCCGGACAGTACCAAGAGACCCAGTACTTC,CASSFVPGQYQETQYF
15,few,-,TRBJ1-2,TRBV27,TGTGCCAGCAGCCGGACAGAGAACCCCGGCTATGGCTACACCTTC,CASSRTENPGYGYTF
13,-,TRBD1,TRBJ2-1,TRBV12-3/TRBV12-4,TGTGCCAGCAGTTACCAGGGGGCCTTTGAGCAGTTCTTC,CASSYQGAFEQFF
14,few,-,TRBJ2-7,TRBV7-2,TGTGCCAGCAGCCTTTGGACAGACTCCTACGAGCAGTACTTC,CASSLWTDSYEQYF
12,few,-,TRBJ1-2,TRBV29-1,TGCAGCGTTGACGACAGAGCCTATGGCTACACCTTC,CSVDDRAYGYTF
15,-,-,TRBJ2-5,TRBV7-2,TGTGCCAGCAGCTTCGGGAGTATCCCAGGGGAGACCCAGTACTTC,CASSFGSIPGETQYF
18,few,TRBD1,TRBJ2-6,TRBV5-5,TGTGCCAGCAGCGAGGCGGGGGACAGGGTCTCTGGGGCCAACGTCCTGACTTTC,CASSEAGDRVSGANVLTF
11,-,-,TRBJ2-7,TRBV7-9,TGTGCCAGCAGAAATGGGGACGAGCAGTACTTC,CASRNGDEQYF
15,few,-,TRBJ2-1,TRBV21-1,TGTGCCAGCAGCACCTATCCGGGACTCCACAATGAGCAGTTCTTC,CASSTYPGLHNEQFF